The T cell receptor beta chain under discussion was sequenced for a study of vaccination effects on CD4 cells after COVID-19. Peptide-pool stimulation followed by sequencing identified expanded antigen-specific CD4+ clonotypes in the ViraFEST assay. Following a roughly eleven-day culture, CD4+ T cells were purified. Negative nucleocapsid antibody tests before and after vaccination confirmed no previous SARS-CoV-2 infection. Some 2.2 million PBMC per well were cultured with roughly 9 IU/ml IL-2 and about 10 ug/ml peptides. The authors exchanged half the medium for IL-2 medium on days 3 and 7. Germline-derived CDR1 and CDR2 are SGHRS and YFSETQ. The length of the CDR3 is 14 residues. V dropped 3 bases and J dropped 2; count of bases not matched to a gene: 4. General study findings and limits: Healthy vaccinees showed cross-reactivity with common cold coronaviruses in only 1 of 255 vaccine-induced clones. Late in the post-vaccination period, infection-induced and vaccine-induced clones underwent marked clonal contraction.

For this clone: Its specificity is unknown.

Data came from immunoSEQ multiplex PCR; TCRdb stores just in-frame clones and leaves some out. The sample lists about 63,000 clones, roughly 80% seen once, with 3.5% to 4.5% in the top ten. This receptor was identified in a human donor who received a COVID-19 vaccine. The source material was CD4+ T cells from PBMCs cultured with HCoV-OC43 spike peptides, sampled before COVID-19 vaccination. The subset: HCoV-OC43 spike overlapping peptide pool stimulation. The chain uses TRBV5-1 and TRBJ2-5, with 7 bases that match TRBD1. The CDR3 region has the DNA TGCGCCAGCAGCTCAGGACAGGCACAAGAGACCCAGTACTTC. This translates into CASSSGQAQETQYF.